Listed here are 6 T cell receptor beta chains from one sample, sequenced in a study of blood T cell repertoires in COVID-19. Profiled with immunoSEQ multiplex PCR; TCRdb holds only in-frame clones, not every one. The sample consists of about 480,000 clones, around 87% of them appearing once. The specimen was PBMCs or T cells enriched from blood (not recorded which). All receptors derive from a woman in her 40s who had recovered from COVID-19.

The chain carries TRBV7-9 and TRBJ1-6; no firm D call. The CDR3 is 13 residues long. Germline V CDR1 and CDR2: SEHNR, FQNEAQ (reference sequence). The V end lost 6 bases, the J end lost 3 bases, and 6 bases lay between the germline ends. CDR3 DNA sequence: TGTGCCAGCAGTCAGATCTATAATTCACCCCTCCACTTT. Protein: CASSQIYNSPLHF.

V and J are TRBV30 and TRBJ2-5; a weak D match, TRBD1 (6 bases). The CDR3 is 15 residues long. The germline V gene has CDR1 GTSNPN and CDR2 SVGIG (reference sequence). Deletions cut 0 bases from V and 5 bases from J, with 16 bases between. This chain's CDR3 is CAWSVWGLRGETQYF. The CDR3 nucleotides read TGTGCCTGGAGTGTTTGGGGGCTAAGGGGGGAGACCCAGTACTTC.

The chain uses TRBV6-5 and TRBJ1-4; 8 bases are a match to TRBD1. From germline, CDR1 is MNHEY and CDR2 SVGAGI. V was clipped by 0 bases and J by 3 bases; unmatched bases: 0. The CDR3 length is 15 residues. CDR3 protein: CASSYSTGANEKLFF. The CDR3 region has the DNA TGTGCCAGCAGTTACTCGACAGGGGCTAATGAAAAACTGTTTTTT.

This rearrangement joins TRBV7-8 to TRBJ1-5, with D hard to call. The germline CDR1 and CDR2 sequences are SGHVS and FQNEAQ. V was pared by 1 base and J by 6 bases, with 10 bases between. This CDR3 region has 14 residues. The DNA for the CDR3 is TGTGCCAGCAGCTTAGTACGGGGATCTCAGCCCCAGCATTTT. Its protein is CASSLVRGSQPQHF.

The V call is TRBV7-2, the J call TRBJ1-1; D is unresolved. The V end was cut by 2 bases, the J end by 7 bases, with 8 bases between. The germline V gene has CDR1 SGHTA and CDR2 FQGNSA. The CDR3 consists of 12 residues. The CDR3 reads CASSLRSGEAFF. The CDR3 bases are TGTGCCAGCAGCTTACGTTCAGGTGAAGCTTTCTTT.

The chain employs TRBV4-3 and TRBJ1-2, with D perhaps TRBD1 (6 bases). Germline V gene lookup returns CDR1 LGHNA and CDR2 YSLEER. The CDR3 is made up of 14 amino acids. V was trimmed by 4 bases and J by 3 bases, leaving 12 bases between them. The CDR3 reads CASSPEAGDYGYTF. DNA for the CDR3: TGCGCCAGCAGCCCGGAAGCAGGGGACTATGGCTACACCTTC.